Each of the 7 T cell receptor beta chains below was sequenced from the same sample in a study of blood T cell repertoires in COVID-19. Assay used: immunoSEQ multiplex PCR; TCRdb lists only in-frame clones, some missing. The sample has some 260,000 clones; about 88% are singletons. The sample consisted of PBMCs or T cells enriched from blood (not recorded which). The source is a man aged 30-40 years with acute COVID-19.

This clone has a count of ten or more. The chain is built from TRBV10-3 and TRBJ1-1; D not certain. CDR1 is ENHRY, CDR2 SYGVKD, per germline. The CDR3 contains 12 residues. Between the trimmed V and J ends, which lost 4 bases and 5 bases, there was a span of 8 bases. CDR3 protein: CAISGHGTEAFF. The DNA of the CDR3 is TGTGCCATCAGTGGGCACGGGACTGAAGCTTTCTTT.

The chain couples TRBV14 to TRBJ1-1; D ambiguous. This CDR3 contains 13 residues. Per the germline V gene, CDR1 is SGHDN and CDR2 is FVKESK. V was pared by 4 bases and J by 3 bases, with 9 bases between. In DNA form, the CDR3 reads TGTGCCAGCAGCCGTGGGCAGTACACTGAAGCTTTCTTT. It encodes CASSRGQYTEAFF.

J is TRBJ2-1 and V is TRBV11-2; 8 bases align to TRBD1. This CDR3 comprises 15 residues. J gave up 2 bases and V 0 bases, and 0 bases lay outside the gene matches. Germline values: CDR1 SGHAT, CDR2 FQNNGV. The CDR3 reads CASSLEQGAYNEQFF. The DNA of the CDR3 is TGTGCCAGCAGCTTAGAACAGGGGGCCTACAATGAGCAGTTCTTC.

Concerning this clone: A read error may be the cause here, since a much bigger clone is one base away. V gene TRBV4-2 combines with J gene TRBJ2-6; possible D gene TRBD2, 6 bases. This CDR3 has 16 amino acids. Per the germline V gene, CDR1 is LGHNA and CDR2 is YNFKEQ. Trimming removed 0 bases from V and 5 bases from J, with 11 bases in between. The CDR3 region is CASSQEGDSRANVLTF. The CDR3, as DNA: TGTGCCAGCAGCCAAGAGGGGGACTCAAGGGCCAACGTCCTGACTTTC.

The rearrangement uses TRBV5-6 and TRBJ2-5; 9 nucleotides agree with TRBD1. CDR1 is SGHDT and CDR2 is YYEEEE in the germline V gene. The CDR3 is made up of 15 amino acids. The ends lost 4 bases at V and 2 bases at J; junction bases unmatched: 6. In nucleotides, the CDR3 is TGTGCCAGCAGCACACAGGGGGCCCTACAAGAGACCCAGTACTTC. It codes for CASSTQGALQETQYF.

This chain uses TRBV5-6 with TRBJ1-6, with TRBD1 as a possible D gene (5 bases). This CDR3 is 15 amino acids long. V was clipped by 0 bases and J by 7 bases, with 11 bases between them. CDR1 is SGHDT, CDR2 YYEEEE, per germline. The CDR3 DNA follows: TGTGCCAGCAGCTTGGTTCGGGGGTGGAATTCACCCCTCCACTTT. Residues: CASSLVRGWNSPLHF.

This clone was counted only a few times. The rearrangement links TRBV6-5 to TRBJ1-2; D not certain. Germline CDR1 reads MNHEY; CDR2 reads SVGAGI. The CDR3 has 11 amino acids. Deletions cut 4 bases from V and 7 bases from J, with 7 bases between. The CDR3 DNA follows: TGTGCCAGCAGTTCCCCAGGTGGCTACACCTTC. Protein: CASSSPGGYTF.